These 17 T cell receptor beta chains came from one sample sequenced in a study of beta chain features in type 1 diabetes. Expressed TCRB transcripts got sequenced, as all isolated RNA was reverse transcribed. Profiled with immunoSEQ multiplex PCR; TCRdb holds only in-frame clones, not every one. The sample includes about 340,000 clones, less than 9.5% of them seen just once. Sequencing was carried out using central memory CD4+ T cells from blood. These receptors all come from a young woman in good health.

This clone appeared a few times. J is TRBJ1-1 and V is TRBV11-2; no reliable D call. V lost 1 base, J lost 1 base, and 10 bases lay in between. CDR1 is SGHAT, CDR2 FQNNGV, per germline. The CDR3 runs 15 residues. CDR3 protein: CASSLAGVGNTEAFF. CDR3 DNA: TGTGCCAGCAGCTTAGCTGGGGTTGGGAACACTGAAGCTTTCTTT. The variable domain in full, with the rest retrieved from reference TRBV11-2 and TRBJ1-1, is EAGVAQSPRYKIIEKRQSVAFWCNPISGHATLYWYQQILGQGPKLLIQFQNNGVVDDSQLPKDRFSAERLKGVDSTLKIQPAKLEDSAVYLCASSLAGVGNTEAFFGQGTRLTVV.

This clone was seen at least ten times. This chain uses TRBV23-1 with TRBJ2-2; TRBD1 agrees at 7 bases. TRBV23-1 is known as an ORF, though its function is uncertain. CDR3 size: 14 residues. The trim removed 9 bases at V and 4 bases at J, leaving 8 bases unmatched. The DNA for the CDR3 is TGCGCCAGAGCCGGGACAGATTTCACCGGGGAGCTGTTTTTT. The encoded protein is CARAGTDFTGELFF.

V usage is TRBV5-1 and J usage is TRBJ1-4; possible D gene TRBD1, 5 bases. The V end lost 4 bases, the J end lost 7 bases, and 11 bases lay between the germline ends. The CDR3 runs 13 residues. The germline V gene encodes CDR1 SGHRS and CDR2 YFSETQ. The CDR3 spells CASSPGGREKLFF. CDR3 sequence (DNA): TGCGCCAGCAGCCCCGGGGGTCGTGAAAAACTGTTTTTT. Full variable domain (missing parts from reference TRBV5-1 and TRBJ1-4): KAGVTQTPRYLIKTRGQQVTLSCSPISGHRSVSWYQQTPGQGLQFLFEYFSETQRNKGNFPGRFSGRQFSNSRSEMNVSTLELGDSALYLCASSPGGREKLFFGSGTQLSVL.

Notes on this clone: At one of its ends the junction is not consistent with the germline gene, which may arise from a read error. The chain is built from TRBV9 and TRBJ2-2, with D possibly TRBD1 on 6 matching bases. The germline gives CDR1 SGDLS, CDR2 YYNGEE. This CDR3 has 16 amino acids. The CDR3 spells CTSSVAGQMNTGELFF. CDR3 nucleotides: TGTACCAGCAGCGTAGCTGGACAGATGAACACCGGGGAGCTGTTTTTT.

The chain recombines TRBV29-1 with TRBJ2-5, with D uncertain. This CDR3 has 12 residues. The germline CDR1 and CDR2 sequences are SQVTM and ANQGSEA. Trimming pared 3 bases from V and 10 bases from J, leaving 15 bases between. The CDR3 spells CSVETPSRGQYF. In nucleotides, the CDR3 is TGCAGCGTTGAGACACCCTCCCGTGGCCAGTACTTC.

The CDR3 protein is CASSILRGRGEQYF. The CDR3 DNA reads as TGTGCCAGCAGCATCTTAAGGGGTCGCGGGGAGCAGTACTTC. This rearrangement joins TRBV21-1 to TRBJ2-7. TRBV21-1 is flagged as a pseudogene. The CDR3 extends over 14 amino acids.

The chain combines TRBV28 with TRBJ2-7; D perhaps matches TRBD2 (5 bases). Germline CDR1 and CDR2: MDHEN and SYDVKM. V was trimmed by 3 bases and J by 6 bases, leaving 18 bases between them. This CDR3 spans 15 amino acids. The CDR3 nucleotides read TGTGCCAGCAGTTTTCGCGTACTAGGTGGAGGCGAGCAGTACTTC. Its protein is CASSFRVLGGGEQYF. The entire variable domain, with the rest obtained from reference TRBV28 and TRBJ2-7, is as follows: DVKVTQSSRYLVKRTGEKVFLECVQDMDHENMFWYRQDPGLGLRLIYFSYDVKMKEKGDIPEGYSVSREKKERFSLILESASTNQTSMYLCASSFRVLGGGEQYFGPGTRLTVT.

Note on this clone: This specimen includes other DNA sequences encoding the same CDR3. The rearrangement joins TRBV9 to TRBJ2-1; D remains unclear. The CDR3 totals 16 residues. V was shortened by 0 bases and J by 0 bases, with 10 bases between the two germline ends. The germline CDR1 and CDR2 sequences are SGDLS and YYNGEE. CDR3 bases: TGTGCCAGCAGCGTAGGAGGTAGTATCTCCTACAATGAGCAGTTCTTC. This encodes CASSVGGSISYNEQFF.

This clone was counted a few times. This same CDR3 is encoded by further DNA sequences in the sample. The V gene is TRBV29-1, the J gene TRBJ1-1, with 7 positions matching TRBD1. Germline lookup yields CDR1 SQVTM and CDR2 ANQGSEA. Unmatched junction bases numbered 7, after V lost 7 bases and J lost 2 bases. The CDR3 contains 13 residues. This CDR3 is CSATGQLNTEAFF. DNA of the CDR3: TGCAGCGCCACGGGACAGCTAAACACTGAAGCTTTCTTT.

This clone occurred a few times. This chain uses TRBV15 with TRBJ2-7; 8 bases align to TRBD2. After removal of 0 bases from V and 7 bases from J, the junction contained 8 bases not matched to a gene. Germline V gene sequence: CDR1 LNHNV, CDR2 YYDKDF (reference sequence). This CDR3 spans 15 amino acids. The CDR3 sequence: CATSRDPRGVEEQYF. The CDR3 DNA follows: TGTGCCACCAGCAGAGATCCGCGGGGGGTTGAAGAGCAGTACTTC. The full variable domain, rest sourced from reference TRBV15 and TRBJ2-7, is DAMVIQNPRYQVTQFGKPVTLSCSQTLNHNVMYWYQQKSSQAPKLLFHYYDKDFNNEADTPDNFQSRRPNTSFCFLDIRSPGLGDTAMYLCATSRDPRGVEEQYFGPGTRLTVT.

The chain has TRBV27 and TRBJ2-2; 9 bases are shared with TRBD1. The V and J ends lost 6 bases and 4 bases, in that order; junction bases with no gene match: 6. Germline loops: CDR1 MNHEY, CDR2 SMNVEV (reference sequence). CDR3 size: 15 residues. This CDR3 is CASRFRDRVTGELFF. In DNA form, the CDR3 reads TGTGCCAGCAGATTCCGGGACAGGGTCACCGGGGAGCTGTTTTTT.

This clone was detected only a few times. The rearrangement joins TRBV5-4 to TRBJ2-3; D is undetermined. Germline CDR1 and CDR2: SGHNT and YYREEE (reference sequence). The V end was cut by 5 bases, the J end by 6 bases, with 13 bases between. This CDR3 is built from 13 residues. The CDR3: CASSSSDDDTQYF. CDR3 coding DNA: TGTGCCAGCAGTTCCAGCGATGATGATACGCAGTATTTT. Complete variable domain (other parts from reference TRBV5-4 and TRBJ2-3): ETGVTQSPTHLIKTRGQQVTLRCSSQSGHNTVSWYQQALGQGPQFIFQYYREEENGRGNFPPRFSGLQFPNYSSELNVNALELDDSALYLCASSSSDDDTQYFGPGTRLTVL.

This clone appeared a few times. The gene calls are TRBV7-9 and TRBJ2-5; TRBD1 might be the D (5 bases). The CDR3 runs 12 residues. Germline lookup yields CDR1 SEHNR and CDR2 FQNEAQ (reference sequence). The germline V and J ends were trimmed by 5 bases and 3 bases, with 7 bases remaining between them. CDR3 nucleotides: TGTGCCAGCAGCCCCAGGGAAGAGACCCAGTACTTC. Its translation is CASSPREETQYF.

There are a few counts of this clone. The chain combines TRBV9 with TRBJ2-2; unclear D gene. Germline V gene lookup returns CDR1 SGDLS and CDR2 YYNGEE. The CDR3 consists of 15 residues. V lost 0 bases, J lost 1 base, and 7 bases lay in between. CDR3 residues: CASSVEVLNTGELFF. CDR3 sequence (DNA): TGTGCCAGCAGCGTAGAGGTGTTGAACACCGGGGAGCTGTTTTTT.

The J gene is TRBJ2-7, the V gene TRBV20-1; D not certain. The CDR3 extends over 10 amino acids. The germline gives CDR1 DFQATT, CDR2 SNEGSKA (reference sequence). Deletions cut 5 bases from V and 7 bases from J, with 9 bases between. This CDR3 is CSALEWEQYF. DNA of the CDR3: TGCAGTGCTCTGGAGTGGGAGCAGTACTTC.

There are many counts of this clone. The chain recombines TRBV2 with TRBJ2-1; D gene ambiguous. The V and J ends lost 7 bases and 2 bases respectively, with 9 bases between them. CDR1 and CDR2 from the germline V gene are SNHLY and FYNNEI. The CDR3 consists of 13 residues. This CDR3 reads CASKANTYNEQFF. CDR3 bases: TGTGCCAGCAAGGCAAATACCTACAATGAGCAGTTCTTC.

This clone showed up just a few times. This chain links TRBV10-3 with TRBJ1-1, with TRBD1 matching 8 bases. The V segment lost 6 bases and the J segment 11 bases; nucleotides outside the gene matches: 8. This CDR3 is built from 12 residues. Germline V CDR1 and CDR2: ENHRY, SYGVKD. Written as DNA, the CDR3 is TGTGCCATCAGCGAACAGGGGGAAGAGGCTTTCTTT. Amino acid sequence: CAISEQGEEAFF.